The 16 T cell receptor beta chains listed next were all sequenced from one sample in a study of OX40 agonist ivuxolimab in advanced cancers. Profiled with immunoSEQ multiplex PCR; TCRdb holds only in-frame clones, not every one. This table has approximately 94,000 clones, approximately 81% appearing once. This material consisted of CD4+ or CD8+ T cells sorted from blood, taken in a trial of the OX40 agonist ivuxolimab. The receptors come from an adult with an advanced solid tumor such as melanoma, head and neck, liver or kidney cancer.

As regards this clone: Sequence at one end of the junction differs from germline and may be a read error. CDR3 in DNA: TGTGCCACCAGTAGAGGGGGGCTGATTCGTAACTATGGCTACACCTTC. This codes for CATSRGGLIRNYGYTF. The chain combines TRBV15 with TRBJ1-2, with D possibly matching TRBD1 (6 bases). Germline assignment: CDR1 LNHNV and CDR2 YYDKDF (reference sequence). This CDR3 has 16 amino acids.

V is TRBV5-8 and J is TRBJ1-5; D is uncertain. The CDR3 length is 12 residues. V lost 4 bases, J lost 7 bases, and 9 bases lay in between. Germline loops: CDR1 SGHTS, CDR2 YDEGEE. CDR3 protein: CASSPPGQPQHF. CDR3 DNA sequence: TGTGCCAGCAGCCCGCCCGGGCAGCCCCAGCATTTT.

This chain's CDR3 is CASSDPGQGPDTQYF. CDR3 DNA: TGCGCCAGCAGCGACCCGGGACAGGGGCCAGATACGCAGTATTTT. V and J are TRBV5-1 and TRBJ2-3, with 10 bases that match TRBD1. Per germline, CDR1 SGHRS and CDR2 YFSETQ. There are 15 residues in the CDR3. V dropped 4 bases and J dropped 4; count of bases not matched to a gene: 6.

The V and J genes are TRBV18 and TRBJ1-4; TRBD1 might be the D (5 bases). This CDR3 has 13 amino acids. CDR1 is KGHSH and CDR2 is LQKENI in the germline V gene. V gave up 2 bases and J gave up 6 bases, with 7 bases separating them. The CDR3 sequence: CASSPGTDEKLFF. The CDR3 DNA sequence: TGTGCCAGCTCACCAGGGACGGATGAAAAACTGTTTTTT.

V is TRBV25-1 and J is TRBJ1-4, with D uncertain. This CDR3 has 18 residues. V was clipped by 1 base and J by 0 bases, with 15 bases between them. Looked up from germline, CDR1 is MGHDK and CDR2 is SYGVNS. In DNA, the CDR3 is TGTGCCAGCAGTGAATTCGTCCGACTCGGGGCAACTAATGAAAAACTGTTTTTT. Its translation: CASSEFVRLGATNEKLFF.

The chain employs TRBV28 and TRBJ2-7, with 7 positions matching TRBD1. CDR1 and CDR2 (germline): MDHEN, SYDVKM. The length of the CDR3 is 15 residues. With V trimmed by 2 bases and J by 0 bases, 4 bases remained unmatched. CDR3 DNA: TGTGCCAGCAGTTTAGGGACAGCGAGCTCCTACGAGCAGTACGTC. Amino acids: CASSLGTASSYEQYV.

CDR3 nucleotide sequence: TGTGCCAGCAGCCTTTTTATCACAGGGGTTGGTGAGACCCAGTACTTC. Its translation is CASSLFITGVGETQYF. The chain is built from TRBV11-2 and TRBJ2-5; 7 bases agree with TRBD1. J was trimmed by 5 bases and V by 5 bases; bases with no gene match: 14. The germline CDR1 and CDR2 sequences are SGHAT and FQNNGV. This CDR3 has 16 amino acids.

V usage is TRBV7-9 and J usage is TRBJ1-3; TRBD1 might be the D (6 bases). Germline CDR1 reads SEHNR; CDR2 reads FQNEAQ (reference sequence). Trimming shortened V by 2 bases and J by 2 bases, and 7 bases separated the two germline ends. The length of the CDR3 is 14 residues. CDR3 protein: CASSLPGAGNTIYF. The CDR3 region has the DNA TGTGCCAGCAGCTTACCAGGGGCTGGAAACACCATATATTTT.

As regards this clone: Other DNA sequences in this sample translate to the same CDR3. The chain recombines TRBV5-6 with TRBJ1-6, with D perhaps matching TRBD1 (6 bases). This CDR3 contains 16 residues. V was clipped by 6 bases and J by 11 bases, with 24 bases between them. Germline V gene data show CDR1 as SGHDT and CDR2 as YYEEEE. The DNA for the CDR3 is TGTGCCAGCACCACTGCCCCCCAACAGGGAAAACCACCCCTCCACTTT. It codes for CASTTAPQQGKPPLHF.

V is TRBV6-6 and J is TRBJ2-6; D ambiguous. CDR3 length: 13 residues. Germline-derived CDR1 and CDR2 are MNHNY and SVGAGI (reference sequence). V gave up 7 bases and J gave up 0 bases, with 4 bases separating them. DNA for the CDR3: TGTGCCAGCACCCTCTCTGGGGCCAACGTCCTGACTTTC. It codes for CASTLSGANVLTF.

J is TRBJ1-6 and V is TRBV4-2; TRBD1 might be the D (6 bases). CDR3 length equals 15 residues. In germline, CDR1 is LGHNA, CDR2 YNFKEQ. V gave up 1 base and J gave up 7 bases, with 11 bases separating them. CDR3 amino acids: CASSQAWGQNSPLHF. CDR3 sequence (DNA): TGTGCCAGCAGCCAAGCCTGGGGACAAAATTCACCCCTCCACTTT.

The chain joins TRBV5-4 to TRBJ1-4; perhaps TRBD1 as D (5 bases). The germline CDR1 and CDR2 sequences are SGHNT and YYREEE (reference sequence). V lost 5 bases to trimming and J lost 3 bases, with 14 bases between them. The CDR3 runs to 15 residues. For the CDR3, the DNA is TGTGCCAGCAGTTCTCAGGGATCCCCTAATGAAAAACTGTTTTTT. Protein sequence: CASSSQGSPNEKLFF.

This CDR3 is CASSRDRLGQYF. DNA of the CDR3: TGTGCCAGCAGCCGCGACAGGCTTGGACAGTATTTT. The chain has TRBV6-5 and TRBJ2-3; TRBD1 might be the D (6 bases). The CDR3 extends over 12 amino acids. CDR1 is MNHEY and CDR2 is SVGAGI in the germline V gene. The V end lost 6 bases, the J end lost 12 bases, and 16 bases lay between the germline ends.

This sequence joins TRBV9 and TRBJ1-5; D remains unclear. Germline CDR1 SGDLS, CDR2 YYNGEE. This CDR3 has 15 amino acids. V gave up 0 bases and J gave up 2 bases, with 9 bases separating them. The CDR3 DNA is TGTGCCAGCAGCGTAGGGTTAGTCGGCAATCAGCCCCAGCATTTT. It codes for CASSVGLVGNQPQHF.

This rearrangement joins TRBV6-5 to TRBJ1-2, with a possible D match to TRBD1 (6 bases). Germline assignment: CDR1 MNHEY and CDR2 SVGAGI. The CDR3 is 13 amino acids. Trimming removed 5 bases from V and 8 bases from J, with 15 bases in between. The CDR3 DNA reads as TGTGCCAGCAGTCCCCAGGACAGCGAGGGCTACACCTTC. Translation gives CASSPQDSEGYTF.

This clone was counted once. The rearrangement joins TRBV6-1 to TRBJ1-4, with D possibly TRBD1 on 6 matching bases. Germline loops: CDR1 MNHNS, CDR2 SASEGT. The CDR3 totals 16 residues. The V and J ends lost 1 base and 6 bases respectively, with 15 bases between them. The CDR3 region has the DNA TGTGCCAGCAGTGAAGGGTACAGGGATGTGGATGAAAAACTGTTTTTT. Its translation: CASSEGYRDVDEKLFF.